This T cell receptor (beta chain) was observed in a study of cytomegalovirus exposure and HLA in healthy donors (TCRdb year 2017). In terms of the full investigation: An earlier analysis of several hundred of the donors reported about 250 Gb of sequence data and some 120 million unique TCR beta sequences from roughly 200 million T cells. In addition to the first cohort of about 650 subjects, a separate validation cohort of approximately 120 different subjects was used. In a later analysis, previously published TCR beta repertoires from more than 500 donors were re-analyzed and high-resolution HLA genotyping was added so that TCR occurrence patterns could be studied. Of the roughly 410 genotyped donors, 70% to 90% were placed in the genetic ancestry cluster associated with self-reported Caucasian donors. In an earlier analysis of 500 to 650 of the donors, high-throughput TCR beta sequencing was used to judge whether each TCR beta V gene segment behaved as functional or pseudogenic. Among over 350 genotyped donors of the cohort, an average of about 240,000 unique TCR beta nucleotide sequences were sequenced per donor, roughly 20% of them non-productive. Donor age, sex, ethnicity and CMV serostatus were compiled together with the repertoire data. Genome-wide SNP genotypes for about 60% of the 666 donors were used in a later genetic analysis, which treated that subset as a discovery cohort. The study aimed to test whether signatures of past pathogen exposure could be identified by cataloging public T cell receptors. Several DR-DQ haplotypes were treated as single units for association and clustering because of strong linkage in the cohort. HLA typing covered class I and class II loci at four-digit resolution. High-throughput TCR immunosequencing, statistical association of individual TCRs with disease status, and machine learning were combined to predict cytomegalovirus infection status. An early release covering more than 500 HLA-typed donors comprised approximately 290 gigabases of sequencing data and some 79 million unique TCR sequences. Every discovery cohort repertoire had been produced on one sequencing platform. The later analysis used no new phenotypic data to find candidate immune exposures, relying instead on TCR beta sequences and their occurrence across donors. The number of typed donors differed by locus: about 620-640 for A, B, C, DRB1 and DQB1; 500 to 550 for DQA1; fewer than 610 for DPA1; and roughly 470 for DPB1. Using immunosequencing, the study profiled T cell repertoires from about 620 subjects and related those repertoires to cytomegalovirus serostatus. Study-level results and caveats: A further reported finding was that TCR beta sequences accurately predicted the HLA-A and HLA-B alleles for most subjects in the first cohort. Because the 87-base-pair reads could not distinguish some IMGT-functional V segments, including TRBV6-2 and TRBV6-3, those segments were excluded. In a later genetic analysis, a missense DCLRE1C variant was associated with V-gene and J-gene trimming of TCR beta chains, and the association was replicated in an independent cohort. Broadly in line with IMGT annotations, most TCR beta V segments showed up in productive rearrangements about 87% or about 30% of the time in an earlier analysis of approximately 600 of the donors. Cytomegalovirus status was reported to be diagnosed by the classifier with high specificity and sensitivity in both the original and validation cohorts. The earlier analysis of nearly 600 of the donors excluded approximately 17 rarely observed V segments, including chromosome 9 orphons, because counts were too low. In a later analysis, HLA-associated TCR beta chains showed more clonal expansion and lower generation probabilities than non-associated chains that were equally common. Specific HLA alleles were associated with 15,000 to 20,000 TCR beta sequences at a false discovery rate of 0.05 in a later analysis. When HLA alleles, especially DR and DQ, strongly co-occurred, TCR associations were difficult to assign to individual alleles. A later analysis found that most CMV-associated TCR beta chains appeared HLA-restricted, with HLA associations seemingly driven largely by CMV exposure. A cluster of highly shared sequence variants was judged likely to represent a technical artifact of the sequencing pipeline. Because HLA typing was unavailable for some donors at each locus, only the typed subset was used in association tests. The only immune exposure information available for the cohort was CMV serostatus. In a later analysis, TCR association rates were found to vary across HLA loci, with the most associated TCRs seen for DRB1 alleles and the fewest for HLA-C alleles. The study gave a list of about 170 TCR beta chains associated with cytomegalovirus. A later genetic analysis reported fewer N-insertions in productive TCRs among donors in an Asian-associated ancestry cluster than the roughly 700-donor mean. A few of the identified cytomegalovirus-associated TCR beta chains were confirmed in vitro to be specific for cytomegalovirus antigens. Linkage disequilibrium might explain the correlated functional status among segregating V segments, but an unknown experimental factor could not be excluded. A later analysis reported that several top co-occurrence clusters appeared linked to parvovirus B19, influenza, CMV and Epstein-Barr virus. The authors suggested that the approach could potentially be extended to other disease states and immunological phenotypes. The cohort was sequenced for TCR beta chains only, and without alpha or paired-chain data the features that could be detected were limited. Most TCR sequences were seen in very few donors, while some public TCRs were found in many individuals. The presence/absence analyses assumed that sequencing depth was roughly uniform across donors, and that assumption may not be true.

The receptor library was made with the immunoSEQ multiplex PCR assay. For the multiplex PCR, a mixture combining 60 forward primers for TCR Vbeta segments and 13 reverse primers for TCR Jbeta segments was used. Amplification of the CDR3 region of rearranged TCR beta genes was performed with a multiplex PCR assay on genomic DNA. Amplified TCR beta libraries were sequenced as 87-base-pair reads on the Illumina HiSeq System. Turning to the authors' computational methods: In a later analysis, approximately 74 million unique TCR beta chains were counted across the 666 repertoires, and some 10 million of these chains were shared by at least two donors. To remove PCR and sequencing errors, raw reads were error-corrected and collapsed into unique sequences using a nearest-neighbor algorithm that merged closely related sequences. Alignment of CDR3 sequences to IMGT reference sequences was used to assign V, D and J gene segments. Each retained sequence needed at least a six-nucleotide match to both a V gene segment and a J gene segment. A rearrangement counted as productive if the CDR3 had no stop codons and remained in frame with V and J, and every other rearrangement counted as non-productive. Following IMGT convention, CDR3 was defined as the stretch from the second conserved V-encoded cysteine to the conserved J-encoded phenylalanine. The earlier analysis of 587 of the donors excluded sequences that lacked an unambiguous match to a single V gene segment. In an earlier analysis of around 600 of the donors, V segments were called functional above 56.7% productive rearrangements and were called segregating when the between-donor standard deviation exceeded 5%. A statistical classification framework was developed to diagnose cytomegalovirus status using the catalog of TCR beta chain sequences. V and J gene assignment, in a later analysis, came from comparing TCR nucleotide sequences with IMGT/GENE-DB human TR gene sequences. Using the TCRdist pipeline, a later analysis assigned CDR3 sequences along with most-parsimonious VDJ recombination scenarios. In a later analysis, each TCR beta chain was defined by its CDR3 amino acid sequence together with its V-gene family, and reads lacking a unique V-gene family were excluded. As a way to deal with suspected cross-contamination and a sequencing artifact, a later analysis dropped approximately 590 nucleotide sequences that were highly shared and had low generation probability. A later analysis calculated a clonal expansion index for each public chain from normalized within-repertoire ranks of inferred template counts. In a later analysis, generation probabilities were computed with a VDJ recombination model fitted to out-of-frame rearrangements, and the resulting probabilities were checked against IGoR. In a later analysis, hypergeometric tests were used to score TCR-TCR, TCR-HLA and TCR-CMV co-occurrence, with a repertoire-size bias correction applied to TCR pairs. In a later analysis, false discovery rates were estimated by permuting HLA or CMV assignments 20 times. A later analysis grouped co-occurring TCRs with DBSCAN, adding TCRdist sequence similarity when clustering within HLA-allele-positive subsets. Repertoires with fewer than 30,000 or more than 120,000 public chains were left out of co-occurrence clustering, as were five repertoires with anomalous nucleotide sharing. TCRdb limited this immuneACCESS table to in-frame rearrangements with V and J called. A share of clones is missing; checked studies link under half to unresolved V genes, and the rest is unexplained. V and J calls and clone size come straight from that table; D and trimming were deduced from the DNA. The sample records more than 200,000 clones, about 83% of which are singletons. The ten largest clones capture 1.3% of the sample.

The cohort was made up of 650 to 700 healthy bone marrow donors. All cohort members were sampled while nominally healthy, although unrecorded immune exposures were likely present. CMV serostatus was recorded as positive for about 300 and negative for about 50% of the roughly 700 cohort members, whereas no CMV serostatus was recorded for the donor in question. A peripheral blood sample was provided by each donor, and peripheral blood mononuclear cells were used for TCR beta sequencing. The Qiagen DNeasy Blood Extraction Kit was used to extract genomic DNA from the blood cell samples. The CDR3 spans 15 residues, from the cysteine through the phenylalanine. Solely the CDR3 DNA is kept, with 45 bases framed from the first base. Unmatched junction bases come to 9, with V trimmed by 3 bases and J by 7 bases. CDR1 and CDR2, per the germline V gene (reference sequence), are LNHNV and YYDKDF. This clone was detected once. The specificity of this receptor is unknown. Qualities for individual bases were not recorded, and no much larger clone is one base off.

The receptor was derived from a human donor in good health. The sequenced sample was PBMCs. The chain joins TRBV15 to TRBJ2-1; the central 7 bases match TRBD2. The nucleotide sequence reads TGTGCCACCAGCAGTGGGTCGGGAGGTCAGAATGAGCAGTTCTTC. This yields the protein CATSSGSGGQNEQFF.